This TCR beta chain was recovered during a study of CD8+CD57+ T cells in acquired aplastic anemia. Overall study: Sorted CD4+ and CD8+ cells gave a mean 3.2 ug DNA, range roughly 0.18 to 30 ug. Study conclusions and caveats: About 29 sequences, all CD8+ CDR3, were shared between patients and controls. No significant difference in CD8+ Simpson's diversity was found between patients and controls.

Profiling of TCR beta VDJ combinations and CDR3 sequences used genomic DNA as template. From the reads, TCRdb called clonotypes with MiXCR, one entry per CDR3 protein. The sample holds roughly 250,000 distinct CDR3 sequences; approximately 50% are singletons and the top ten take approximately 7.8%. This clonotype has a count of ten or more. The antigen remains undetermined. Germline V gene data show CDR1 as SGDLS and CDR2 as YYNGEE. V dropped 3 bases and J dropped 5; count of bases not matched to a gene: 6. CDR3 length equals 14 residues. Sequencing involved patients with CD8+CD57+ cell expansion previously shown by flow cytometry.

The sample was sorted CD4+, CD8+, or CD8+CD57+ T cells (not recorded which) from PBMCs. The TCR comes from a human donor with aplastic anemia. V is TRBV9 and J is TRBJ2-7, with 9 bases fitting TRBD2. CDR3 protein: CASSAGTSIHEQYF. The CDR3 DNA reads TGTGCCAGCAGCGCCGGGACTAGCATACACGAGCAGTACTTC. Drawing the rest from reference TRBV9 and TRBJ2-7, the complete variable domain is DSGVTQTPKHLITATGQRVTLRCSPRSGDLSVYWYQQSLDQGLQFLIQYYNGEERAKGNILERFSAQQFPDLHSELNLSSLELGDSALYFCASSAGTSIHEQYFGPGTRLTVT.